These 2 T cell receptor beta chains came from one sample sequenced in a study of blood T cell repertoires in COVID-19. Measured with immunoSEQ multiplex PCR; TCRdb has only the in-frame clones, and not every one. The data show some 120,000 clones, roughly four fifths seen once. Material for sequencing was PBMCs or T cells enriched from blood (not recorded which). The receptors shown here come from a man aged 25-45 years who had recovered from COVID-19.

This clone was detected a few times. The chain links TRBV4-1 to TRBJ1-6; 8 nucleotides align to TRBD1. Looked up from germline, CDR1 is MGHRA and CDR2 is YSYEKL. The CDR3 sequence is 15 residues long. V was pared by 0 bases and J by 10 bases, with 5 bases of the junction left unmatched. The CDR3 loop reads CASSQDPTGASPLHF. The CDR3 DNA sequence: TGCGCCAGCAGCCAAGATCCGACAGGGGCCTCACCCCTCCACTTT.

V and J are TRBV4-2 and TRBJ1-2; D is perhaps TRBD1 (6 bases). This CDR3 contains 16 residues. V lost 1 base to trimming and J lost 8 bases, with 20 bases between them. Germline CDR1 is LGHNA and CDR2 is YNFKEQ. Written as DNA, the CDR3 is TGTGCCAGCAGCCAAGGTGATTCCAGGGGTACGCGGGGCTACACCTTC. Its protein product is CASSQGDSRGTRGYTF.